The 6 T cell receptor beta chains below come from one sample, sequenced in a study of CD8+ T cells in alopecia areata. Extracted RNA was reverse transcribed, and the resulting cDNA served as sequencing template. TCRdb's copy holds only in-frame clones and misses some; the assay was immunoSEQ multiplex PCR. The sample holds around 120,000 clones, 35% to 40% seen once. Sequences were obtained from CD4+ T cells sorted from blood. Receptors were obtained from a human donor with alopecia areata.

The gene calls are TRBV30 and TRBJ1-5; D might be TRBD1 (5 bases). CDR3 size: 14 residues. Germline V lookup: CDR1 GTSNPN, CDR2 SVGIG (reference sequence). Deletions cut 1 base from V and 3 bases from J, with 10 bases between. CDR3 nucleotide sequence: TGTGCCTGGAGTGACGGGGGTGACAATCAGCCCCAGCATTTT. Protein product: CAWSDGGDNQPQHF.

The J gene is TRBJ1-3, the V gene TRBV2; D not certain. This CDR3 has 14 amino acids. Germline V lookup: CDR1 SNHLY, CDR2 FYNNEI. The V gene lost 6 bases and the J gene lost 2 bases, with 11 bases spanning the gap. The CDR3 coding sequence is TGTGCCAGCAGCTTGGGTTTTACTGGAAACACCATATATTTT. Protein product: CASSLGFTGNTIYF.

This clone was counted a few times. The CDR3 region has the DNA TGCAGCGTTGGGGAAGGGGTTCAGCCCCAGCATTTT. It translates to CSVGEGVQPQHF. The genes are TRBV29-1 and TRBJ1-5, with D maybe TRBD1 (5 bases). V was pared by 4 bases and J by 6 bases, with 10 bases between. The CDR3 has 12 residues. Germline values: CDR1 SQVTM, CDR2 ANQGSEA. The whole variable domain, remainder taken from reference TRBV29-1 and TRBJ1-5, is SAVISQKPSRDICQRGTSLTIQCQVDSQVTMMFWYRQQPGQSLTLIATANQGSEATYESGFVIDKFPISRPNLTFSTLTVSNMSPEDSSIYLCSVGEGVQPQHFGDGTRLSIL.

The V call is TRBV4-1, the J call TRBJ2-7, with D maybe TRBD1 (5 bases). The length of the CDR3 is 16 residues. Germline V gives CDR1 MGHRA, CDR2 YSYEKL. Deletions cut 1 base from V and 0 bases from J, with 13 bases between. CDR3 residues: CASSQVQQASSYEQYF. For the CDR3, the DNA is TGCGCCAGCAGCCAAGTTCAACAGGCATCCTCCTACGAGCAGTACTTC.

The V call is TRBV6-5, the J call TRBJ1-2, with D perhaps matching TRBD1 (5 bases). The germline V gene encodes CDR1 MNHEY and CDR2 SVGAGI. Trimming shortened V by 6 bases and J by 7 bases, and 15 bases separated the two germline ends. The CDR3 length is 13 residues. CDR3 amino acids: CASSSGTVPGYTF. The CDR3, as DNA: TGTGCCAGCAGCTCCGGGACCGTCCCTGGCTACACCTTC.

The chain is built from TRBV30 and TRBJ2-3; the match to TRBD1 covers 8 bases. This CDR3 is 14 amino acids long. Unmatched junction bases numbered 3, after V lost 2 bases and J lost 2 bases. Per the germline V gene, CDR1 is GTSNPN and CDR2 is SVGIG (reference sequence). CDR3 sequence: CAWSTTGVTDTQYF. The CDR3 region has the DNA TGTGCCTGGAGTACGACAGGGGTCACAGATACGCAGTATTTT.